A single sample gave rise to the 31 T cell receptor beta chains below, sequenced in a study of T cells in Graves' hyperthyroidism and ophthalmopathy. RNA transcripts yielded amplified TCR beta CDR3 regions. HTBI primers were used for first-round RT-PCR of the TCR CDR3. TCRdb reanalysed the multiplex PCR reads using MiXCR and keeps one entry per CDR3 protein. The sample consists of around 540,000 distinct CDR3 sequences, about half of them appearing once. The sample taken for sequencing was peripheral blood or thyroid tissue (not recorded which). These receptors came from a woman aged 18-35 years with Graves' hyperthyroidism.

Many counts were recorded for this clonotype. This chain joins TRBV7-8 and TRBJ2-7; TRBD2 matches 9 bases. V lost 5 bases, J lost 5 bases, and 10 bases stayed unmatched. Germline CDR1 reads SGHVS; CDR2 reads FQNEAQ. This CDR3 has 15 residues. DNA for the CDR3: TGTGCCAGCAGCCAAGCGGCGGGAGGGCCTCACGAGCAGTACTTC. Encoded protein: CASSQAAGGPHEQYF. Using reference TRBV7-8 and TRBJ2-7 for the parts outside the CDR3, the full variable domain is GAGVSQSPRYKVAKRGQDVALRCDPISGHVSLFWYQQALGQGPEFLTYFQNEAQLDKSGLPSDRFFAERPEGSVSTLKIQRTQQEDSAVYLCASSQAAGGPHEQYFGPGTRLTVT.

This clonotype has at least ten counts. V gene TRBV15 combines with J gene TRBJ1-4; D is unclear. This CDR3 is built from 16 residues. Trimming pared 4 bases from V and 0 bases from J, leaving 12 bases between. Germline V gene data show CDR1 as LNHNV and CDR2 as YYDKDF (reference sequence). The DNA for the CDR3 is TGTGCCACCAGCACCAGAGGCCACGCAACTAATGAAAAACTGTTTTTT. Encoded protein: CATSTRGHATNEKLFF.

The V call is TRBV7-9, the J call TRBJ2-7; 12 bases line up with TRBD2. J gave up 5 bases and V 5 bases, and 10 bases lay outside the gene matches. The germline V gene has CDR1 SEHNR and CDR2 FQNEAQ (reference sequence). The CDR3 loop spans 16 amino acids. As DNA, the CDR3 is TGTGCCAGCAGCCACACTCGGACTAGCGGGAAGAACGAGCAGTACTTC. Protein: CASSHTRTSGKNEQYF.

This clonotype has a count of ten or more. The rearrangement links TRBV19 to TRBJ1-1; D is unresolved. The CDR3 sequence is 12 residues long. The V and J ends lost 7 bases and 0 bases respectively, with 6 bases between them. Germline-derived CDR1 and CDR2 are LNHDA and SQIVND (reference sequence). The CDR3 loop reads CASKMVNTEAFF. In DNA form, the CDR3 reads TGTGCCAGTAAGATGGTGAACACTGAAGCTTTCTTT.

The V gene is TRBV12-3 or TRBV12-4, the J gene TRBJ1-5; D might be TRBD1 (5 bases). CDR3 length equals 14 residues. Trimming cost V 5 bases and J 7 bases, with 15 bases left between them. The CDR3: CASSEAGRSQPQHF. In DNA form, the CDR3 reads TGTGCCAGCAGTGAAGCAGGGAGGAGCCAGCCCCAGCATTTT.

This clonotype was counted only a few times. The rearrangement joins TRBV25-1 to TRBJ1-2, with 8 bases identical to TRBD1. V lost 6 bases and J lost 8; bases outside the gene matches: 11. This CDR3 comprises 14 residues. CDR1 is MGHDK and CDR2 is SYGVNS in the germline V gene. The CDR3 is CASSSVQGAWGYTF. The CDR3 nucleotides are TGTGCCAGCAGCTCCGTCCAGGGGGCTTGGGGCTACACCTTC.

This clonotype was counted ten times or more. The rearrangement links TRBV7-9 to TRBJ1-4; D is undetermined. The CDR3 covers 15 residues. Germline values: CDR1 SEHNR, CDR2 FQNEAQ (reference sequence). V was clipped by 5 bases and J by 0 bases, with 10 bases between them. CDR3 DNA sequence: TGTGCCAGCAGCCCAAGCACCGCAACTAATGAAAAACTGTTTTTT. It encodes CASSPSTATNEKLFF.

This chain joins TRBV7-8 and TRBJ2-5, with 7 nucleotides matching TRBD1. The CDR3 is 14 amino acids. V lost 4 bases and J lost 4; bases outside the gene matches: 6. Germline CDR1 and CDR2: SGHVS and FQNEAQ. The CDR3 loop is CASSSRQGLETQYF. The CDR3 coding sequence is TGTGCCAGCAGCTCCCGACAGGGCTTAGAGACCCAGTACTTC.

The CDR3 nucleotides are TGTGCCAGCAGTGCGGGCGGCCTTAACACTGAAGCTTTCTTT. This translates into CASSAGGLNTEAFF. The chain combines TRBV6-1 with TRBJ1-1; D uncertain. Trimming stripped 4 bases from V and 2 bases from J, with 11 bases between. The CDR3 spans 14 residues. CDR1 and CDR2 (germline): MNHNS, SASEGT.

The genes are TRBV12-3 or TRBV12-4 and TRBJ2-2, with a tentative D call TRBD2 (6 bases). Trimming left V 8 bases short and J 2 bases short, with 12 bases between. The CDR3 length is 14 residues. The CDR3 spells CASGKLANTGELFF. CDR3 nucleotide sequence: TGTGCCAGCGGCAAACTAGCTAACACCGGGGAGCTGTTTTTT.

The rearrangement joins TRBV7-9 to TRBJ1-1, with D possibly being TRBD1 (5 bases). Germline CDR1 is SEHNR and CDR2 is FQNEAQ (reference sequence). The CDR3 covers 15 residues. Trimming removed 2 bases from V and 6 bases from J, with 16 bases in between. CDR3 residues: CASSLTVQGMAEAFF. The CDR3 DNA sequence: TGTGCCAGCAGCTTAACGGTTCAGGGTATGGCTGAAGCTTTCTTT.

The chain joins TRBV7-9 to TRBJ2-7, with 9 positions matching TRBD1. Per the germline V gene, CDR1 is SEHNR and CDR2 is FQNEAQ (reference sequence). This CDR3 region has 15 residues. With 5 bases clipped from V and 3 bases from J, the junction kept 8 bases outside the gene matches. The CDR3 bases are TGTGCCAGCAGCCCCCGGGACAGGGCTAACTACGAGCAGTACTTC. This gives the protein CASSPRDRANYEQYF.

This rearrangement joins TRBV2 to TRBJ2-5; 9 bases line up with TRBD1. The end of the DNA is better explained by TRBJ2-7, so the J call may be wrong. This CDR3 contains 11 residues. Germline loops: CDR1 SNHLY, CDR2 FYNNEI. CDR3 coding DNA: TGTGCCACGAGACAGGGGGTCGAGCAGTACTTC. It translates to CATRQGVEQYF.

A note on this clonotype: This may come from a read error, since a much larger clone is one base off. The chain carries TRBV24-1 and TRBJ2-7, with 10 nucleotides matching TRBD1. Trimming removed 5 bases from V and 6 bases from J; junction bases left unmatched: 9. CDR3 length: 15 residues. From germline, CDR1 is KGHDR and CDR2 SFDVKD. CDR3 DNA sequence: TGTGCCACCAGTGCGGGGGACAGGGGATTTCGCGAGCAGTACTTC. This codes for CATSAGDRGFREQYF.

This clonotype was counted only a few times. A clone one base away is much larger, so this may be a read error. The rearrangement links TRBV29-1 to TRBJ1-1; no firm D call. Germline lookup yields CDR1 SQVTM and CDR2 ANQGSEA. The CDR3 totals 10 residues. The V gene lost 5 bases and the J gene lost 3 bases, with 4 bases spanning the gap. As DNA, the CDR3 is TGCAGCGTTATGTACACTGAAGCTTTCTTT. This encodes CSVMYTEAFF.

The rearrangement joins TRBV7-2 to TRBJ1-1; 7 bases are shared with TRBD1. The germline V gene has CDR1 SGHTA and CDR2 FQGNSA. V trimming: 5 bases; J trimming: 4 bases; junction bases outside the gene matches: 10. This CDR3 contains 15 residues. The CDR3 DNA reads TGTGCCAGCAGCCACACAGGGGCGAGGATCACTGAAGCTTTCTTT. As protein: CASSHTGARITEAFF. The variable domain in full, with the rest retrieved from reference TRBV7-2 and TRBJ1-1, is GAGVSQSPSNKVTEKGKDVELRCDPISGHTALYWYRQSLGQGLEFLIYFQGNSAPDKSGLPSDRFSAERTGGSVSTLTIQRTQQEDSAVYLCASSHTGARITEAFFGQGTRLTVV.

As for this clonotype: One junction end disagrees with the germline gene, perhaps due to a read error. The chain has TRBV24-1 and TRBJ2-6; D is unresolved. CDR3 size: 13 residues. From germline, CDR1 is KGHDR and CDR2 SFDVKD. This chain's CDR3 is CASSDAWANVLTF. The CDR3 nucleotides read TGTGCCAGCAGTGACGCCTGGGCCAACGTCCTGACTTTC.

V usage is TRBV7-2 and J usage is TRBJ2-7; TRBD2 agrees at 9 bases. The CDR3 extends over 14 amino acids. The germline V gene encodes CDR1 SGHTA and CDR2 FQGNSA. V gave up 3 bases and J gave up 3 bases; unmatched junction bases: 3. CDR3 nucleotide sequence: TGTGCCAGCAGCTTTAGCGGGAGTGGCTACGAGCAGTACTTC. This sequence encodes CASSFSGSGYEQYF. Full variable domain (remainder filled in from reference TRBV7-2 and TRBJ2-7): GAGVSQSPSNKVTEKGKDVELRCDPISGHTALYWYRQSLGQGLEFLIYFQGNSAPDKSGLPSDRFSAERTGGSVSTLTIQRTQQEDSAVYLCASSFSGSGYEQYFGPGTRLTVT.

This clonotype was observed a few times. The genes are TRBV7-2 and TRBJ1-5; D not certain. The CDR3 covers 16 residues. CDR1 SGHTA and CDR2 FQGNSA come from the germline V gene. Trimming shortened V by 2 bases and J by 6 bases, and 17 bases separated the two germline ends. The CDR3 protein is CASSLRRSVMGQPQHF. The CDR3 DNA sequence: TGTGCCAGCAGCTTAAGAAGAAGCGTTATGGGTCAGCCCCAGCATTTT.

Here the CDR3 reads CASSPGGAEYEQYF. The CDR3 DNA follows: TGTGCCAGCAGCCCAGGGGGGGCCGAATACGAGCAGTACTTC. The chain joins TRBV7-2 to TRBJ2-7, with D perhaps given as TRBD1 or TRBD2 (7 bases each). There are 14 residues in the CDR3. The V gene lost 5 bases and the J gene lost 4 bases, with 15 bases spanning the gap. CDR1 and CDR2 (germline): SGHTA, FQGNSA.

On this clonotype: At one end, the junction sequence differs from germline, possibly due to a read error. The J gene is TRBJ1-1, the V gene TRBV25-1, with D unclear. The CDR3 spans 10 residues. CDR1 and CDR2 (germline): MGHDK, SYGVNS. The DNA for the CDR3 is TGTGCCAGCAGCGCGGATGAAGCTTCCTTT. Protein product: CASSADEASF.

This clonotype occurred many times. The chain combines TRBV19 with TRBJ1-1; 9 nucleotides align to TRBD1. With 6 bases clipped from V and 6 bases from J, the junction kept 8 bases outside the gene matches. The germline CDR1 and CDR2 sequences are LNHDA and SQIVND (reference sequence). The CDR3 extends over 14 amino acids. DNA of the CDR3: TGTGCCAGTAGCCTACAGGGGGCGCGCGCTGAAGCTTTCTTT. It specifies CASSLQGARAEAFF.

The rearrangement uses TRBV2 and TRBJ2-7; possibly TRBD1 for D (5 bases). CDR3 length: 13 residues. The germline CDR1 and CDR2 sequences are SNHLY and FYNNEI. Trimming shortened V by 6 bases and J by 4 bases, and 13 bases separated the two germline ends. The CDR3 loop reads CASSFRGRYEQYF. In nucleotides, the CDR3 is TGTGCCAGCAGCTTTAGGGGAAGGTACGAGCAGTACTTC.

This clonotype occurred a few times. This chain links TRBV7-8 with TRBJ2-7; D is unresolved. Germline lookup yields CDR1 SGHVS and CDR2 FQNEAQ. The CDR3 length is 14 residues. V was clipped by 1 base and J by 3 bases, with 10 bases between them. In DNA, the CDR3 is TGTGCCAGCAGCTTAGTCAGATTGGACTACGAGCAGTACTTC. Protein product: CASSLVRLDYEQYF.

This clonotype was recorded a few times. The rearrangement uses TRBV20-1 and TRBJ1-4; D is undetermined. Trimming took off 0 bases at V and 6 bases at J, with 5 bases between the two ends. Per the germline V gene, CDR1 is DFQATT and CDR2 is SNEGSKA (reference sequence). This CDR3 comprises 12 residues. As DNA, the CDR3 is TGCAGTGCTAGAGACACCTATGAAAAACTGTTTTTT. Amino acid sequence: CSARDTYEKLFF.

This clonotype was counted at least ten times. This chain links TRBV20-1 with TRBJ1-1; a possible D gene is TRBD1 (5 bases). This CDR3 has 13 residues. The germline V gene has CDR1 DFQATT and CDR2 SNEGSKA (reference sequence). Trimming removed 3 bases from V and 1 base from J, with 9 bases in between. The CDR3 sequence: CSARVTGNTEAFF. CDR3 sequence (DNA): TGCAGTGCTAGGGTCACAGGGAACACTGAAGCTTTCTTT.

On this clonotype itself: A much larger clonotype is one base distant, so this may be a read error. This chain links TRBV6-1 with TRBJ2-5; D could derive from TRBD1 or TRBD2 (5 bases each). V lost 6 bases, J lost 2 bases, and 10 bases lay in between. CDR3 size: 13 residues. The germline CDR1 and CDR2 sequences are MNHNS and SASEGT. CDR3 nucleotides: TGTGCCAGCAGCCGGGACGAACAAGAGACCCAGTACTTC. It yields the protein CASSRDEQETQYF.

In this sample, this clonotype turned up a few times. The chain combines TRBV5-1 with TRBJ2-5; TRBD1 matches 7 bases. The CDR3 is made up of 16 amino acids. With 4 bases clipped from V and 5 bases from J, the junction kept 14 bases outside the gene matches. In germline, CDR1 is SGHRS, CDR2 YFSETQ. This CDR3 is CASSTHPDRKTETQYF. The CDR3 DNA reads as TGCGCCAGCAGCACCCACCCGGACAGGAAAACGGAGACCCAGTACTTC.

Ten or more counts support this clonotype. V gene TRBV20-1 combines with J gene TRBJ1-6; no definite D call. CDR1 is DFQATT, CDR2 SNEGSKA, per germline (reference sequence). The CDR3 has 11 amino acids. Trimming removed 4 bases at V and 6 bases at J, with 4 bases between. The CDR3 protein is CSAKSNSPLHF. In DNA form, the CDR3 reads TGCAGTGCTAAGTCTAATTCACCCCTCCACTTT.

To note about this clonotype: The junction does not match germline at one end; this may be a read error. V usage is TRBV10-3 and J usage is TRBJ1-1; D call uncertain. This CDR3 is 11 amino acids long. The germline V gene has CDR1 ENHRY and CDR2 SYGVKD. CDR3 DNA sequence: TGTGCCTCCGGCGAGATAGGTGAAGCTTCCTTT. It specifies CASGEIGEASF.

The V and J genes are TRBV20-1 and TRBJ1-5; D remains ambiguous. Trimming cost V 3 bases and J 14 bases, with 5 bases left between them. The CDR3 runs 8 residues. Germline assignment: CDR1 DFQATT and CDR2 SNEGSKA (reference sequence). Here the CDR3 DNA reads TGCAGTGCTAGGGGCGAGCATTTT. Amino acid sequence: CSARGEHF.